These 10 T cell receptor beta chains originate from one sample sequenced in a study of Ad26.COV2.S vaccination and SARS-CoV-2 variants. As to treatment: around 19 received Ad26.COV2.S at low or high dose, single or two shots; about 5 received placebo; per-sample allocation not given. Sampling took place 63 days after the first vaccine or placebo injection. Measured with immunoSEQ multiplex PCR; TCRdb has only the in-frame clones, and not every one. The sample lists around 300,000 clones; roughly nine tenths were seen once. Sequencing was performed on peripheral blood, taken in a trial of Ad26.COV2.S vaccine versus placebo. The receptors originated from a person aged 18-60 years who received the Ad26.COV2.S COVID-19 vaccine or a placebo.

The chain links TRBV7-9 to TRBJ1-4, with 8 bases aligning to TRBD1. V was clipped by 4 bases and J by 9 bases; unmatched bases: 4. Germline CDR1 and CDR2: SEHNR and FQNEAQ (reference sequence). The CDR3 covers 13 residues. CDR3 protein: CASSSGGGKKLFF. The CDR3 DNA reads TGTGCCAGCAGCTCAGGGGGCGGGAAAAAACTGTTTTTT.

J is TRBJ2-5 and V is TRBV4-3; 10 bases are shared with TRBD2. V lost 4 bases, J lost 1 base, and 9 bases stayed unmatched. Germline V CDR1 and CDR2: LGHNA, YSLEER. This CDR3 contains 17 residues. The CDR3 region has the DNA TGCGCCAGCAGCCCCTACCTAGCGGGGGTGATCCAAGAGACCCAGTACTTC. Translation gives CASSPYLAGVIQETQYF.

The chain couples TRBV6-2 or TRBV6-3 to TRBJ2-5; D is tentatively TRBD1 or TRBD2 (5 bases each). V lost 5 bases and J 1 base, leaving 11 bases between the germline ends. The CDR3 contains 14 residues. Per the germline V gene, CDR1 is MNHEY and CDR2 is SVGEGT. The CDR3 DNA is TGTGCCAGCAGTCTTCCGGGACGCCAAGAGACCCAGTACTTC. This sequence encodes CASSLPGRQETQYF.

The rearrangement uses TRBV29-1 and TRBJ1-1; 8 bases match TRBD1. The CDR3 is made up of 12 amino acids. The germline V gene has CDR1 SQVTM and CDR2 ANQGSEA. The V segment lost 7 bases and the J segment 1 base; nucleotides outside the gene matches: 2. CDR3 loop: CSAGTGNTEAFF. The CDR3 coding sequence is TGCAGCGCTGGGACAGGGAACACTGAAGCTTTCTTT.

The chain joins TRBV4-3 to TRBJ1-2, with D unclear. The germline V gene encodes CDR1 LGHNA and CDR2 YSLEER. This CDR3 has 17 amino acids. Trimming cost V 0 bases and J 5 bases, with 19 bases left between them. The CDR3 spells CASSQDREARATYGYTF. The CDR3 DNA follows: TGCGCCAGCAGCCAAGATCGTGAGGCAAGGGCGACTTATGGCTACACCTTC.

The CDR3, as DNA: TGTGCCAGCAGGTCCCGGGCCAGTTCCACTGGCGGCTACACCTTC. Amino acid sequence: CASRSRASSTGGYTF. The V gene is TRBV7-2, the J gene TRBJ1-2; D gene unclear. Trimming took off 6 bases at V and 8 bases at J, with 22 bases between the two ends. CDR1 is SGHTA and CDR2 is FQGNSA in the germline V gene. The CDR3 totals 15 residues.

The genes are TRBV15 and TRBJ2-5; perhaps D is TRBD1 or TRBD2 (5 bases each). Germline CDR1 and CDR2: LNHNV and YYDKDF (reference sequence). The length of the CDR3 is 14 residues. V shed 0 bases and J shed 5 bases, with 10 bases lying between them. Written as DNA, the CDR3 is TGTGCCACCAGCAGAGATAGGGGCGGGGAGACCCAGTACTTC. It yields the protein CATSRDRGGETQYF. The variable domain in full, completed from reference TRBV15 and TRBJ2-5, reads DAMVIQNPRYQVTQFGKPVTLSCSQTLNHNVMYWYQQKSSQAPKLLFHYYDKDFNNEADTPDNFQSRRPNTSFCFLDIRSPGLGDTAMYLCATSRDRGGETQYFGPGTRLLVL.

The chain carries TRBV7-3 and TRBJ2-5; D perhaps matches TRBD1 (6 bases). Germline V gene sequence: CDR1 SGHTA, CDR2 FQGTGA. V was pared by 5 bases and J by 1 base, with 14 bases between. This CDR3 region has 15 residues. The CDR3 coding sequence is TGTGCCAGCAGCCCCGACCTAGGGGGCCAAGAGACCCAGTACTTC. It is translated as CASSPDLGGQETQYF.

With regard to this clone: Other DNA sequences from this sample encode an identical CDR3 as well. This chain links TRBV30 with TRBJ2-7; D unresolved. The length of the CDR3 is 10 residues. The germline V gene has CDR1 GTSNPN and CDR2 SVGIG (reference sequence). Trimming pared 2 bases from V and 4 bases from J, leaving 3 bases between. CDR3 region: CAWSSYEQYF. As DNA, the CDR3 is TGTGCCTGGAGTTCATACGAGCAGTACTTC.

Remarks on this clone: Other DNA sequences of this sample code for an identical CDR3. The V and J genes are TRBV30 and TRBJ2-7, with D unresolved. Germline lookup yields CDR1 GTSNPN and CDR2 SVGIG (reference sequence). CDR3 length: 11 residues. V was shortened by 2 bases and J by 2 bases, with 4 bases between the two germline ends. The CDR3 here is CAWSLTYEQYF. As DNA, the CDR3 is TGTGCCTGGAGTCTTACCTACGAGCAGTACTTC.